This T cell receptor (beta chain) was profiled in a study of control samples from healthy donors and cancer patients. Generated by immunoSEQ multiplex PCR, the TCRdb table keeps only in-frame clones and is missing some. The repertoire holds about 170,000 clones, with roughly 89% as singletons. The J segment lost 6 bases and the V segment lost 4 bases, leaving 5 bases of the junction unmatched. The CDR3 extends over 13 amino acids. The germline V gene has CDR1 MGHDK and CDR2 SYGVNS. Sample: blood. The receptor comes from a woman aged 25 to 39 in good health. The chain uses TRBV25-1 and TRBJ1-2; 7 bases agree with TRBD1. CDR3: CASSGWQGDGYTF. CDR3 coding DNA: TGTGCCAGCAGTGGATGGCAGGGGGATGGCTACACCTTC.